The entry that follows covers one T cell receptor (beta chain) sequence. Its antigen remains unknown. This sample is part of a study of cytomegalovirus exposure and HLA in healthy donors. Findings of the study overall: Cytomegalovirus-associated TCR beta chains were listed, numbering roughly 150.

From the approximately 120-subject validation cohort, which was separate from the roughly 700-subject first cohort, the donors were drawn. The CDR3 length is 15 residues. Germline loops: CDR1 SGHNT, CDR2 YYREEE (reference sequence). Deletions cut 5 bases from V and 1 base from J, with 15 bases between. Libraries were prepared by immunoSEQ multiplex PCR; TCRdb keeps only in-frame clonotypes and omits some of them. The profile covers about 140,000 clones, with about four fifths appearing a single time and almost 1.5% taken by the ten largest. The chain recombines TRBV5-4 with TRBJ1-1; D is ambiguous. Input material: PBMCs. The TCR sequence derives from a woman younger than 45 in good health and CMV-seronegative. CDR3 bases: TGTGCCAGCAGTCGCCACGGATCAGGGAACACTGAAGCTTTCTTT. It is translated as CASSRHGSGNTEAFF.